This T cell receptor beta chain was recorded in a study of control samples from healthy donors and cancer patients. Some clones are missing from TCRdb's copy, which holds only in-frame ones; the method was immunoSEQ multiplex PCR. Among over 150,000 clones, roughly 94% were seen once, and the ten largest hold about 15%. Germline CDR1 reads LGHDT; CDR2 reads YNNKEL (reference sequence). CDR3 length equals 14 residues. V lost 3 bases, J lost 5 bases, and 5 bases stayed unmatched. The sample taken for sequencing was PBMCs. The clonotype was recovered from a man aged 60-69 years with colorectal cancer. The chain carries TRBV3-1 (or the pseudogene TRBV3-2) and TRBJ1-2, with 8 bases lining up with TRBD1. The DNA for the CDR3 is TGTGCCAGCAGCCAGGGACAGGCGGGGTATGGCTACACCTTC. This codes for CASSQGQAGYGYTF.